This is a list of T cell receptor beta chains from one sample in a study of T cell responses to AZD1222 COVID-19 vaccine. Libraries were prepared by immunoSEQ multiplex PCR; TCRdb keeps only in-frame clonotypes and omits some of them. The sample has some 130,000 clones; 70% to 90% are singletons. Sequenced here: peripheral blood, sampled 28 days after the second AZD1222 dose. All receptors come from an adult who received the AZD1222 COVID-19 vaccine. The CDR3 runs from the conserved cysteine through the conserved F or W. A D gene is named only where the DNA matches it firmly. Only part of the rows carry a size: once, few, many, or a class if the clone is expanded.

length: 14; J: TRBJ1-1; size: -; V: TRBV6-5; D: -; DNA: TGTGCCAGCAGTTCCACCGCAGGGAGCACTGAAGCTTTCTTT; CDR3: CASSSTAGSTEAFF
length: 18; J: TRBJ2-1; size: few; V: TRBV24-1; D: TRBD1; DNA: TGTGCCACCAGTGATTCCCTTCGGGGACAGGGGACCTACAATGAGCAGTTCTTC; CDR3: CATSDSLRGQGTYNEQFF
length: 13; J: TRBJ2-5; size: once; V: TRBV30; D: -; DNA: TGTGCCTGGAGCGAAAATTTGGGAGAGACCCAGTACTTC; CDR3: CAWSENLGETQYF
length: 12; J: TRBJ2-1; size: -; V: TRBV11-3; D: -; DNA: TGTGCCAGCAGCCTCATGGGGGATGAGCAGTTCTTC; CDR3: CASSLMGDEQFF
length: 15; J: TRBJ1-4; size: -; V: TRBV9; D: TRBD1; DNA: TGTGCCAGCAGCGTAGACCCAGGGGGTAATGAAAAACTGTTTTTT; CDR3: CASSVDPGGNEKLFF
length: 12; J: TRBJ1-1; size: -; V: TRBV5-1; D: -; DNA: TGCGCCAGCAGCTCTTCGAACACTGAAGCTTTCTTT; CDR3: CASSSSNTEAFF
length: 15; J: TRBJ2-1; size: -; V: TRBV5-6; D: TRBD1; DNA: TGTGCCAGCAGCTTATCCGGGACAGGTTACAATGAGCAGTTCTTC; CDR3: CASSLSGTGYNEQFF
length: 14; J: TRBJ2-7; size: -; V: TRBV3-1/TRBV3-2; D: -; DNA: TGTGCCAGCAGCCAAGGCTCCCCGGGACACGAGCAGTACTTC; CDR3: CASSQGSPGHEQYF
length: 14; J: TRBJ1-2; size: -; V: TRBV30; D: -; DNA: TGTGCCTGGACTCGGGGGGAGGAGAACTATGGCTACACCTTC; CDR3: CAWTRGEENYGYTF
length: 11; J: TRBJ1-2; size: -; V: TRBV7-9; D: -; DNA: TGTGCCAGCTCACTGGGTGAAGCCTACACCTTC; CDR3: CASSLGEAYTF
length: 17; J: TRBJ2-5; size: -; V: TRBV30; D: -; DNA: -; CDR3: CAWMGTQYFGRFVAQYF
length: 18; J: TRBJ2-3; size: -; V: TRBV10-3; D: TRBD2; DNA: TGTGCCATCAATGCCAAGCTGGGGGCGGGGGGGATCACAGATACGCAGTATTTT; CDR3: CAINAKLGAGGITDTQYF
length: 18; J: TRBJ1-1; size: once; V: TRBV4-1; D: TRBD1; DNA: TGCGCCAGCAGCCAAGAACAGGACAGGGGCCTTTCGGACACTGAAGCTTTCTTT; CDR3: CASSQEQDRGLSDTEAFF
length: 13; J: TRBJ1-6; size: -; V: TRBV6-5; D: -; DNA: TGTGCCAGCAGTTTCGGGGACCGATCACCCCTCCACTTT; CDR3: CASSFGDRSPLHF
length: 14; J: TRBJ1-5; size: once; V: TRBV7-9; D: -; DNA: TGTGCCAGCACCGTGGGAGGGATCGGGCAGCCCCAGCATTTT; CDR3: CASTVGGIGQPQHF